This TCR beta chain was captured in a study of blood T cell repertoires in COVID-19. Enrollees, about 18 to 89 years old, lived in about two dozen US areas. Categorization into cohorts depended on clinical history that participants reported. Here immunoSEQ multiplex PCR was the method, and the copy in TCRdb shows in-frame clones only, minus some. The repertoire holds almost 85,000 clones, with approximately 90% as singletons. The V and J ends lost 3 bases and 3 bases respectively, with 5 bases between them. The CDR3 is 13 residues long. This TCR came from a woman between 45 and 65 years old with acute COVID-19. V is TRBV12-3 or TRBV12-4 and J is TRBJ2-2, with no clear D. The sequenced material came from PBMCs or T cells enriched from blood (not recorded which). The CDR3 loop is CASSFSYTGELFF. Here the CDR3 DNA reads TGTGCCAGCAGTTTTTCCTACACCGGGGAGCTGTTTTTT.